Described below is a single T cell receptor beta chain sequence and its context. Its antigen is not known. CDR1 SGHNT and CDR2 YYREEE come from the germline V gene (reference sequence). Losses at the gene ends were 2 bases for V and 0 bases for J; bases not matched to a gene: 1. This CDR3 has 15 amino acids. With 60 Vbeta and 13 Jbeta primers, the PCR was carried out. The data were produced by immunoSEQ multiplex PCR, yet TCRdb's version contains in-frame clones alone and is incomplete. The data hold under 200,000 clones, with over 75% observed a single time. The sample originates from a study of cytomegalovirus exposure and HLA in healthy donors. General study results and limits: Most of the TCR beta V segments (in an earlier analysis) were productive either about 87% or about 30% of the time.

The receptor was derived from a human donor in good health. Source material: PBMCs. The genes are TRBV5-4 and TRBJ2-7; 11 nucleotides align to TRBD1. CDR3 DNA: TGTGCCAGCAGCTTCGGGACAGGGGGCTCCTACGAGCAGTACTTC. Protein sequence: CASSFGTGGSYEQYF.